Below are 13 T cell receptor beta chains sequenced from a single sample in a study of beta chain features in type 1 diabetes. Overall study results and limits: For Type 1 diabetes patients, all four CD4+ subsets carried TCRB CDR3s that were moderately but significantly shorter.

Since all of the isolated RNA was reverse transcribed, expressed TCRB transcripts were what got sequenced. TCRdb's table, derived via immunoSEQ multiplex PCR, lists solely in-frame clones and lacks some. The profile shows hundreds of thousands of clones, around an eighth of them singletons. Their target antigens are unknown. Sequencing was carried out using naive CD4+ T cells from blood. Source of these receptors: a man aged 18 to 29 with type 1 diabetes.

This clone was observed a few times. The V and J genes are TRBV9 and TRBJ1-1; D is ambiguous. This CDR3 comprises 17 residues. Germline CDR1 is SGDLS and CDR2 is YYNGEE. Trimming left V 3 bases short and J 6 bases short, with 24 bases between. In DNA form, the CDR3 reads TGTGCCAGCAGCGCATGGACGGCCCAAGGAATCCCCGCTGAAGCTTTCTTT. This encodes CASSAWTAQGIPAEAFF.

This clone occurred a few times. V usage is TRBV6-5 and J usage is TRBJ1-6; 7 positions agree with TRBD1. This CDR3 contains 16 residues. Trimming took 2 bases from V and 5 from J; bases not matched to a gene: 6. Germline loops: CDR1 MNHEY, CDR2 SVGAGI. The CDR3 DNA is TGTGCCAGCAGTTACGCAGGGGGGATCGATAATTCACCCCTCCACTTT. Protein product: CASSYAGGIDNSPLHF.

This clone has a handful of counts. The V call is TRBV5-6, the J call TRBJ1-5; D remains ambiguous. V was clipped by 4 bases and J by 7 bases, with 12 bases between them. The germline gives CDR1 SGHDT, CDR2 YYEEEE. CDR3 length equals 13 residues. Here the CDR3 reads CASSPGIGQPQHF. CDR3 nucleotides: TGTGCCAGCAGCCCGGGGATAGGCCAGCCCCAGCATTTT.

Note on this clone: The sample has other DNA sequences that encode this CDR3 too. The V and J genes are TRBV10-3 and TRBJ1-5; D unclear. This CDR3 has 12 residues. From germline, CDR1 is ENHRY and CDR2 SYGVKD. Trimming cost V 5 bases and J 2 bases, with 4 bases left between them. The CDR3: CAISSGNQPQHF. CDR3 nucleotides: TGTGCCATCAGTTCGGGCAATCAGCCCCAGCATTTT.

This chain connects TRBV30 to TRBJ1-3, with 7 nucleotides matching TRBD1. Losses at the gene ends were 4 bases for V and 2 bases for J; bases not matched to a gene: 5. The CDR3 contains 14 residues. CDR1 and CDR2 (germline): GTSNPN, SVGIG (reference sequence). CDR3 amino acids: CAWNFRGTGNTIYF. The CDR3 bases are TGTGCCTGGAACTTCAGGGGGACTGGAAACACCATATATTTT.

The J gene is TRBJ1-1, the V gene TRBV29-1, with D unresolved. CDR1 is SQVTM and CDR2 is ANQGSEA in the germline V gene. The CDR3 loop spans 13 amino acids. Trimming removed 0 bases from V and 1 base from J, with 6 bases in between. DNA of the CDR3: TGCAGCGTTGAAGAATACTCGAACACTGAAGCTTTCTTT. Protein: CSVEEYSNTEAFF. Full variable domain (missing parts from reference TRBV29-1 and TRBJ1-1): SAVISQKPSRDICQRGTSLTIQCQVDSQVTMMFWYRQQPGQSLTLIATANQGSEATYESGFVIDKFPISRPNLTFSTLTVSNMSPEDSSIYLCSVEEYSNTEAFFGQGTRLTVV.

The rearrangement links TRBV5-1 to TRBJ2-1; 8 bases are a match to TRBD1. J was trimmed by 9 bases and V by 4 bases; bases with no gene match: 12. CDR1 is SGHRS and CDR2 is YFSETQ in the germline V gene. This CDR3 is 15 amino acids long. The CDR3 DNA is TGCGCCAGCAGCAAGACAGGGGCAAGGGGCAGTGAGCAGTTCTTC. It encodes CASSKTGARGSEQFF.

In the case of this clone: Other DNA sequences of this sample code for an identical CDR3. In DNA, the CDR3 is TGTGCCAGCAGTCCCAGGCCCTACGAGCAGTACTTC. It yields the protein CASSPRPYEQYF. This chain uses TRBV28 with TRBJ2-7, with D uncertain. The CDR3 consists of 12 residues. Germline V gives CDR1 MDHEN, CDR2 SYDVKM. The V gene lost 5 bases and the J gene lost 2 bases, with 7 bases spanning the gap.

The chain combines TRBV19 with TRBJ2-3, with a weak D call TRBD1 (6 bases). Germline assignment: CDR1 LNHDA and CDR2 SQIVND (reference sequence). The CDR3 runs 13 residues. V was pared by 8 bases and J by 0 bases, with 9 bases between. The CDR3 is CASRTVSTDTQYF. CDR3 nucleotide sequence: TGTGCCAGTCGGACAGTAAGCACAGATACGCAGTATTTT.

J is TRBJ2-7 and V is TRBV30; possibly TRBD1 or TRBD2 for D (7 bases each). In germline, CDR1 is GTSNPN, CDR2 SVGIG (reference sequence). CDR3 length equals 13 residues. Trimming pared 2 bases from V and 7 bases from J, leaving 15 bases between. The CDR3 DNA sequence: TGTGCCTGGAGTCCAGGGCAGGGGGGGGAGCAGTACTTC. It translates to CAWSPGQGGEQYF.

V gene TRBV2 combines with J gene TRBJ1-2, with D uncertain. The CDR3 totals 13 residues. Trimming stripped 7 bases from V and 0 bases from J, with 9 bases between. Germline CDR1 SNHLY, CDR2 FYNNEI. In DNA, the CDR3 is TGTGCCAGCAAATGGATGACTAACTATGGCTACACCTTC. Protein: CASKWMTNYGYTF.

This clone was observed a few times. The chain joins TRBV28 to TRBJ2-5, with D possibly matching TRBD2 (5 bases). Germline CDR1 reads MDHEN; CDR2 reads SYDVKM. This CDR3 has 12 residues. V lost 10 bases and J 5 bases, leaving 14 bases between the germline ends. This chain's CDR3 is CATQRVEETQYF. The CDR3, as DNA: TGTGCCACTCAGAGGGTAGAGGAGACCCAGTACTTC.

V gene TRBV11-2 combines with J gene TRBJ1-1; D unresolved. The CDR3 extends over 11 amino acids. Germline V lookup: CDR1 SGHAT, CDR2 FQNNGV. Trimming left V 5 bases short and J 8 bases short, with 9 bases between. CDR3 sequence: CASSPAEEAFF. CDR3 nucleotide sequence: TGTGCCAGCAGCCCCGCGGAGGAAGCTTTCTTT.